The source of this T cell receptor (beta chain) is a study of blood T cell repertoires in COVID-19. The wider study: Material from acute and convalescent COVID-19 was sourced from the United States, Italy and Spain. T cells, B-cell-depleted T cells, or PBMCs supplied cDNA or gDNA.

The sample holds one count of this clone. Methods used by the authors: By means of reference gene primer amplification, nucleated cell counts were estimated. The method was immunoSEQ multiplex PCR; TCRdb's version includes in-frame clones alone and lacks a portion of them. Clone size and the V and J calls come from that table; the DNA yielded D and trimming. The sample yields about 68,000 clones, around 91% seen once. This CDR3 has 16 residues. Germline CDR1 is GTSNPN and CDR2 is SVGIG (reference sequence). The germline V and J ends were trimmed by 0 bases and 1 base, with 15 bases remaining between them.

The specimen was peripheral blood. The TCR comes from a man in his fifties with acute or convalescent COVID-19. The chain uses TRBV30 and TRBJ2-5; maybe TRBD2 (5 bases). Here the CDR3 reads CAWSVGAGDIQETQYF. For the CDR3, the DNA is TGTGCCTGGAGTGTAGGTGCGGGCGACATCCAAGAGACCCAGTACTTC.